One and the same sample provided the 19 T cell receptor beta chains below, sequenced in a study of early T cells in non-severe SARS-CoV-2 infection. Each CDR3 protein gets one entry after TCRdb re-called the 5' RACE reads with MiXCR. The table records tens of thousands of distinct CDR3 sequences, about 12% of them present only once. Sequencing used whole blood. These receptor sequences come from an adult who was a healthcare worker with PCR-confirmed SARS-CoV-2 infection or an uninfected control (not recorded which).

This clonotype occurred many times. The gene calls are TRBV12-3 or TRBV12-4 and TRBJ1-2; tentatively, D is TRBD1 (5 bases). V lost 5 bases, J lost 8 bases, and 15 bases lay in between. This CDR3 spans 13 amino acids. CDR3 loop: CASSGTVGEGYTF. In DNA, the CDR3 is TGTGCCAGCAGTGGGACCGTGGGCGAAGGCTACACCTTC.

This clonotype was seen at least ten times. CDR3 coding DNA: TGTGCCAGCAGCCCGGGACTAGCGGGATTGGGTGAGCAGTTCTTC. Its protein product is CASSPGLAGLGEQFF. V is TRBV28 and J is TRBJ2-1; TRBD2 aligns across 13 bases. Unmatched junction bases numbered 8, after V lost 6 bases and J lost 9 bases. CDR1 and CDR2 (germline): MDHEN, SYDVKM. The CDR3 is 15 residues long.

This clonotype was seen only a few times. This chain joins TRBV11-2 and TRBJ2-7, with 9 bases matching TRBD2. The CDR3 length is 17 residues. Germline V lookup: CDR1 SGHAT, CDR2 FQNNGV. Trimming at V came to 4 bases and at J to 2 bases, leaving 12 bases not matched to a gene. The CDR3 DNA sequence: TGTGCCAGCAGCTCCCGAGAGATAGCGGGAGTAGCCTACGAGCAGTACTTC. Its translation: CASSSREIAGVAYEQYF.

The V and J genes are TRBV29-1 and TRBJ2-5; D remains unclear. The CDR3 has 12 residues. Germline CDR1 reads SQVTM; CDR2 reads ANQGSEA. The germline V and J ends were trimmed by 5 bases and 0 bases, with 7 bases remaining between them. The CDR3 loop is CSVQQHQETQYF. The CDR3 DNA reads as TGCAGCGTTCAACAGCACCAAGAGACCCAGTACTTC.

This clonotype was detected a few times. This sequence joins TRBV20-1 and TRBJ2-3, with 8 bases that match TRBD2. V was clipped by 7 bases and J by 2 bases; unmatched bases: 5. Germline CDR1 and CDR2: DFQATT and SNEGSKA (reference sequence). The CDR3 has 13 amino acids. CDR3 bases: TGCAGTGGGCTAGCGGGCCTCACAGATACGCAGTATTTT. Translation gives CSGLAGLTDTQYF.

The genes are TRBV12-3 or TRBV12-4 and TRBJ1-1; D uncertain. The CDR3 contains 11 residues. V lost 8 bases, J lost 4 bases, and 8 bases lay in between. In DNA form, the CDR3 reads TGTGCCAGCCGAAAACTCACTGAAGCTTTCTTT. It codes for CASRKLTEAFF.

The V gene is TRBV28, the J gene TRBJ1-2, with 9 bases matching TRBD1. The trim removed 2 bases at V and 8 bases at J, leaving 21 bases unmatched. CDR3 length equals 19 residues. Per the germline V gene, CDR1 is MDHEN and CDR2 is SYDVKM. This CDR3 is CASSLSGFPGQGFYGGYTF. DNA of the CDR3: TGTGCCAGCAGTTTAAGTGGATTTCCGGGACAGGGATTTTACGGGGGCTACACCTTC.

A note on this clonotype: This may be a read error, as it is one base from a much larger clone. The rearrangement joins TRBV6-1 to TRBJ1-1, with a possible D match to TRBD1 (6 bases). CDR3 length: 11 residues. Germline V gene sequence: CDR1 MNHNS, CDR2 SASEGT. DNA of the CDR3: TGTGCCAGCAGTGATCTACAGGGAAGAATCTTT. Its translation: CASSDLQGRIF.

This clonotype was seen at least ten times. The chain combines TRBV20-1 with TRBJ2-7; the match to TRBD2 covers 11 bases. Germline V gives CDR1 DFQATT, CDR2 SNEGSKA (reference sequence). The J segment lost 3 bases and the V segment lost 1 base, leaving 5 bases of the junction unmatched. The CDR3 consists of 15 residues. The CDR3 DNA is TGCAGTGCTAGAGTCCCGGGACTAGCGGACTACGAGCAGTACTTC. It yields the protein CSARVPGLADYEQYF.

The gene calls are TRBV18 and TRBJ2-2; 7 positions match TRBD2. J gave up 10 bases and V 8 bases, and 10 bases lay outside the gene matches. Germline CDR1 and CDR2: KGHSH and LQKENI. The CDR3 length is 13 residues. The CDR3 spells CASPGGVQPELFF. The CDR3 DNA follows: TGTGCCAGCCCGGGAGGAGTCCAACCGGAGCTGTTTTTT.

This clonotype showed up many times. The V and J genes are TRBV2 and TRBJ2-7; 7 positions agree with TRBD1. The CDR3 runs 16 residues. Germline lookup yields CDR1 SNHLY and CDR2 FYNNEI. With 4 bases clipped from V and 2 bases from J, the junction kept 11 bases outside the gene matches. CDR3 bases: TGTGCCAGCAGTGGGCTGGACAGGCGGCAGGCCTACGAGCAGTACTTC. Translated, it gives CASSGLDRRQAYEQYF. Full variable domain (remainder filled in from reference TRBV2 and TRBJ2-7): EPEVTQTPSHQVTQMGQEVILRCVPISNHLYFYWYRQILGQKVEFLVSFYNNEISEKSEIFDDQFSVERPDGSNFTLKIRSTKLEDSAMYFCASSGLDRRQAYEQYFGPGTRLTVT.

The CDR3 region has the DNA TGTGCCATCAGTGAGTCGACGACTAGCGGGGGCTACGAGCAGTACTTC. This gives the protein CAISESTTSGGYEQYF. The chain links TRBV10-3 to TRBJ2-7, with TRBD2 identical over 12 bases. V shed 0 bases and J 3 bases; nucleotides not matched to a gene: 3. From germline, CDR1 is ENHRY and CDR2 SYGVKD. The CDR3 spans 16 residues.

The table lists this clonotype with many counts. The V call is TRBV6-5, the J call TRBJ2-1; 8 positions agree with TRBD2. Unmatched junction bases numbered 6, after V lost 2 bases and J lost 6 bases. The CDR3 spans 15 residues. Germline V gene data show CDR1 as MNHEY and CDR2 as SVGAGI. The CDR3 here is CASSYEAGVSNEQFF. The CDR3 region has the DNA TGTGCCAGCAGTTACGAAGCGGGAGTCAGCAATGAGCAGTTCTTC.

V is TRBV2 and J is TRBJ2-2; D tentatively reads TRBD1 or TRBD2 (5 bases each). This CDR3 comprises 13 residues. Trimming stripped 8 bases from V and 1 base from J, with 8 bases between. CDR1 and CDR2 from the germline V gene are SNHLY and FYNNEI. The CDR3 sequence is CASSGRNTGELFF. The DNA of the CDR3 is TGTGCCAGCTCGGGACGGAACACCGGGGAGCTGTTTTTT. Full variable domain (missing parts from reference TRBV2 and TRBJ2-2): EPEVTQTPSHQVTQMGQEVILRCVPISNHLYFYWYRQILGQKVEFLVSFYNNEISEKSEIFDDQFSVERPDGSNFTLKIRSTKLEDSAMYFCASSGRNTGELFFGEGSRLTVL.

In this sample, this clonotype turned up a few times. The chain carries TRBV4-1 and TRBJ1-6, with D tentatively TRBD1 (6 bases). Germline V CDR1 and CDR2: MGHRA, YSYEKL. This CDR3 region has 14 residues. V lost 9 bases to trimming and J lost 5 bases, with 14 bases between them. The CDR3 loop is CASQPYRDNSPLHF. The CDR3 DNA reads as TGCGCCAGTCAACCGTACAGGGATAATTCACCCCTCCACTTT.

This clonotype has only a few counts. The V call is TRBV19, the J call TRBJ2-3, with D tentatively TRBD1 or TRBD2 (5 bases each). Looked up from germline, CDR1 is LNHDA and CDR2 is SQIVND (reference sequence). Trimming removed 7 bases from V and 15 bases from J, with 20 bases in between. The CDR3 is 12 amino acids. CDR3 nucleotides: TGTGCCAGTATGGGGGACCCTCAGGTCAAATATTTT. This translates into CASMGDPQVKYF.

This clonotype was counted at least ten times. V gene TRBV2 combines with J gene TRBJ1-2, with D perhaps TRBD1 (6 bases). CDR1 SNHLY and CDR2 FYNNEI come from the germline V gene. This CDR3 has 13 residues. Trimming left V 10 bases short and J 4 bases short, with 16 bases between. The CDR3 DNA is TGTGCCACCTATGAACAGGGTAGCTATGGCTACACCTTC. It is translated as CATYEQGSYGYTF. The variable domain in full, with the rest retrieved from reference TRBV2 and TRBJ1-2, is EPEVTQTPSHQVTQMGQEVILRCVPISNHLYFYWYRQILGQKVEFLVSFYNNEISEKSEIFDDQFSVERPDGSNFTLKIRSTKLEDSAMYFCATYEQGSYGYTFGSGTRLTVV.

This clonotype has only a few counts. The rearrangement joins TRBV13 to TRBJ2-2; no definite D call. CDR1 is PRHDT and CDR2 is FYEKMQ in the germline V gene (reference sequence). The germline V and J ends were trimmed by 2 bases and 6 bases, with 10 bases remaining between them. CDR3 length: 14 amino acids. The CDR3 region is CASSLFQFSGELFF. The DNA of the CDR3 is TGTGCCAGCAGCTTATTCCAGTTTTCCGGGGAGCTGTTTTTT.

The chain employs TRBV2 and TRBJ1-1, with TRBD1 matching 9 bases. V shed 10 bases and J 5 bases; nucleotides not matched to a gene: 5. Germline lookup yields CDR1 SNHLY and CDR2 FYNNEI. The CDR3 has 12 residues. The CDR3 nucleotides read TGTGCCAACGACAGGGGGGGAACTGAAGCTTTCTTT. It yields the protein CANDRGGTEAFF.